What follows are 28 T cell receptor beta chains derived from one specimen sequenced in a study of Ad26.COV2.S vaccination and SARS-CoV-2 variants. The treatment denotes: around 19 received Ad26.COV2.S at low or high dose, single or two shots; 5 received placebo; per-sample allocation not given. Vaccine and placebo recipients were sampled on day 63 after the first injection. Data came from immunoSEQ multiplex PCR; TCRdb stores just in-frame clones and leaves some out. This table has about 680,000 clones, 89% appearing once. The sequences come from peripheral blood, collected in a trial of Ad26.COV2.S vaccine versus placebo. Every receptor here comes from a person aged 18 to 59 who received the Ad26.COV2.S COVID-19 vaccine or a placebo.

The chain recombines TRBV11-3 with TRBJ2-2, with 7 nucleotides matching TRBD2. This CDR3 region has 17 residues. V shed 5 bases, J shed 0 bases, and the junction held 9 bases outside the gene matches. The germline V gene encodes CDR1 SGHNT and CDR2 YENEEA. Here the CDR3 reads CASSPTTSPPNTGELFF. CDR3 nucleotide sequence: TGTGCCAGCAGCCCGACGACTAGCCCGCCGAACACCGGGGAGCTGTTTTTT. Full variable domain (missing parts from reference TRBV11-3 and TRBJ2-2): EAGVVQSPRYKIIEKKQPVAFWCNPISGHNTLYWYLQNLGQGPELLIRYENEEAVDDSQLPKDRFSAERLKGVDSTLKIQPAELGDSAVYLCASSPTTSPPNTGELFFGEGSRLTVL.

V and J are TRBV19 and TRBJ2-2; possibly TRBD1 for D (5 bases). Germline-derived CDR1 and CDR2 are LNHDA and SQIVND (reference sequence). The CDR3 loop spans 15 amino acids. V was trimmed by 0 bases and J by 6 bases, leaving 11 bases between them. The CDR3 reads CASSIERQGSGELFF. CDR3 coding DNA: TGTGCCAGTAGTATAGAAAGGCAGGGATCCGGGGAGCTGTTTTTT. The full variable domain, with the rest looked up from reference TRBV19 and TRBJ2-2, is DGGITQSPKYLFRKEGQNVTLSCEQNLNHDAMYWYRQDPGQGLRLIYYSQIVNDFQKGDIAEGYSVSREKKESFPLTVTSAQKNPTAFYLCASSIERQGSGELFFGEGSRLTVL.

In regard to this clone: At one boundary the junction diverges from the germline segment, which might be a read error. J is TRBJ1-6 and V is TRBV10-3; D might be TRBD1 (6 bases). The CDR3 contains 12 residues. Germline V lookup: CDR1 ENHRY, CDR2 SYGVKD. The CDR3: CAISTGNSPLHF. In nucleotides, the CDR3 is TGTGCCATCAGCACAGGGAATTCGCCCCTCCACTTT.

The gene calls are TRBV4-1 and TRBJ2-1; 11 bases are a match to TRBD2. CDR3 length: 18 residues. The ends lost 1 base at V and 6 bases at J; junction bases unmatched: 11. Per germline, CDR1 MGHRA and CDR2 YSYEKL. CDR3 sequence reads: CASSQGRASGGTGNEQFF. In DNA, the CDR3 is TGCGCCAGCAGCCAAGGACGGGCTAGCGGGGGGACCGGCAATGAGCAGTTCTTC.

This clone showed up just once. The CDR3 here is CASSKGVEGNETQYF. In DNA form, the CDR3 reads TGTGCCAGCAGCAAAGGGGTGGAGGGGAATGAGACCCAGTACTTC. The V call is TRBV21-1, the J call TRBJ2-5; the listed D gene, TRBD2, was not tested against the DNA. TRBV21-1 constitutes a pseudogene. The CDR3 has 15 amino acids.

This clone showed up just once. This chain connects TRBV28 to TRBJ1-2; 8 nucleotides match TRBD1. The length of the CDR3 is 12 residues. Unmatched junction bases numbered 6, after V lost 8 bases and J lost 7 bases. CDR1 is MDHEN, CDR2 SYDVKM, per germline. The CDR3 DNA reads TGTGCCAGCGGGCTTCAGGGGGCTGGCTACACCTTC. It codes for CASGLQGAGYTF.

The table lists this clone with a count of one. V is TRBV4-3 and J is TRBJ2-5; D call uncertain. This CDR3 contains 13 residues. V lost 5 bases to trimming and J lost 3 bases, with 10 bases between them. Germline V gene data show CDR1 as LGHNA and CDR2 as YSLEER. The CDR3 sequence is CASSGPNEETQYF. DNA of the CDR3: TGCGCCAGCAGCGGGCCCAATGAAGAGACCCAGTACTTC.

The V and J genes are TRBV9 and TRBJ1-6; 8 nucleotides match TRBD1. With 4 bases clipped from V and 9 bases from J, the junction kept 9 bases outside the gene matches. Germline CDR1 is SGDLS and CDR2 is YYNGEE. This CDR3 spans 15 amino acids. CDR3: CASSSTGQEGSPLHF. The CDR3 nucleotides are TGTGCCAGCAGCTCAACGGGACAGGAGGGTTCACCCCTCCACTTT.

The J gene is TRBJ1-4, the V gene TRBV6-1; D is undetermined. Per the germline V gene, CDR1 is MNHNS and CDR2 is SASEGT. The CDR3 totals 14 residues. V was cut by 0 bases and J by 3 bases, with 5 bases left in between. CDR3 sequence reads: CASSEATANEKLFF. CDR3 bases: TGTGCCAGCAGTGAAGCCACAGCTAATGAAAAACTGTTTTTT.

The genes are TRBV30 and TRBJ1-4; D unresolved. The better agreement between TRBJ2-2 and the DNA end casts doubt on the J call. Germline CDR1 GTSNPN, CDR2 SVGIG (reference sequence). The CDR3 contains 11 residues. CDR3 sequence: CAWSVLEELFF. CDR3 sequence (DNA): TGTGCCTGGAGTGTATTGGAGGAGCTGTTTTTT.

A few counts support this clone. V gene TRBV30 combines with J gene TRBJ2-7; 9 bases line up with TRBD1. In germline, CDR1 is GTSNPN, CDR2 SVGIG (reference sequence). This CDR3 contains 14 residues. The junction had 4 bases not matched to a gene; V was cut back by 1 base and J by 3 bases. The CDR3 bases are TGTGCCTGGAGTGCGGACAGGGGAGACTACGAGCAGTACTTC. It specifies CAWSADRGDYEQYF.

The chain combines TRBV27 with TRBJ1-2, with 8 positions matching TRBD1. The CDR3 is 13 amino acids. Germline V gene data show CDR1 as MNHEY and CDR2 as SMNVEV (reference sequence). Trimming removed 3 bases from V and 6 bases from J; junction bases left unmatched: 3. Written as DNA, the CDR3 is TGTGCCAGCAGTTTCCCAGGGGGCAATGGCTACACCTTC. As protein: CASSFPGGNGYTF.

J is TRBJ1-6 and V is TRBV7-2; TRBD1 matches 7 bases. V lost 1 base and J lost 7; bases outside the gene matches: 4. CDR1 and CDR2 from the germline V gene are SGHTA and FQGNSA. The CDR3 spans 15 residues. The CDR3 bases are TGTGCCAGCAGCTTAGGGGCAGGGGGAAATTCACCCCTCCACTTT. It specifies CASSLGAGGNSPLHF.

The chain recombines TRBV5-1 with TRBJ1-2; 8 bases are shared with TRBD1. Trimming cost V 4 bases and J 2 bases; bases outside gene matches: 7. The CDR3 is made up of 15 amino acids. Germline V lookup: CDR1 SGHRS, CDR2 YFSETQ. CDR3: CASSTGTGPNYGYTF. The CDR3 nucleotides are TGCGCCAGCAGCACCGGGACAGGACCGAACTATGGCTACACCTTC.

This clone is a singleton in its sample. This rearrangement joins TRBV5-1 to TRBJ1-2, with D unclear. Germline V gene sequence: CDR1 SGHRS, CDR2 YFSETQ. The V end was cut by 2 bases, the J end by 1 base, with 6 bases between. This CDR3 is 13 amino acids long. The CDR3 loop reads CASSFDVNYGYTF. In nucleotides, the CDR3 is TGCGCCAGCAGCTTTGACGTTAACTATGGCTACACCTTC.

The CDR3 nucleotides read TGTGCCAGTAGTATGGGTACAGGGAGGGAGACCCAGTACTTC. This translates into CASSMGTGRETQYF. V and J are TRBV19 and TRBJ2-5, with D possibly being TRBD1 or TRBD2 (6 bases each). The CDR3 has 14 amino acids. Trimming cost V 3 bases and J 5 bases, with 13 bases left between them. Germline V gene lookup returns CDR1 LNHDA and CDR2 SQIVND (reference sequence).

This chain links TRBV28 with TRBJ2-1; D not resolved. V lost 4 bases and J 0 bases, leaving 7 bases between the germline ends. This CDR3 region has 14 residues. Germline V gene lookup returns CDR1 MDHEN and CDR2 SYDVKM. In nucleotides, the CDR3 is TGTGCCAGCAGTTCCCCCTACTCCTACAATGAGCAGTTCTTC. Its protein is CASSSPYSYNEQFF. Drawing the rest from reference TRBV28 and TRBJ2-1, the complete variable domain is DVKVTQSSRYLVKRTGEKVFLECVQDMDHENMFWYRQDPGLGLRLIYFSYDVKMKEKGDIPEGYSVSREKKERFSLILESASTNQTSMYLCASSSPYSYNEQFFGPGTRLTVL.

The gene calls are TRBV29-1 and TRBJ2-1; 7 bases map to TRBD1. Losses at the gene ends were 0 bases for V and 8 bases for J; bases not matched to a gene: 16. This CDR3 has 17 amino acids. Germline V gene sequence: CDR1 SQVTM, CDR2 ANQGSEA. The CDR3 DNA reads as TGCAGCGTTGAAGATCCTATCAACGCCGACAGGGATGATGAGCAGTTCTTC. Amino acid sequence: CSVEDPINADRDDEQFF.

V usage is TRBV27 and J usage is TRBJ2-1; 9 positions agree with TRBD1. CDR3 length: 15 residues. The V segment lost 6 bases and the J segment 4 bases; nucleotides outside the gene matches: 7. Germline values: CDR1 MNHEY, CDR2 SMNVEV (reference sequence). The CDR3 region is CASSQGTGLYNEQFF. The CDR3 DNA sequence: TGTGCCAGCAGCCAAGGGACAGGGTTATACAATGAGCAGTTCTTC.

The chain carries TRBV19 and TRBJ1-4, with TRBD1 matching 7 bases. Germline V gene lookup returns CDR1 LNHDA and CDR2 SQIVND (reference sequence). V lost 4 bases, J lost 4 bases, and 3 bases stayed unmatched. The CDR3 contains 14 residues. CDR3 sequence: CASSTGQHNEKLFF. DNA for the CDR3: TGTGCCAGTAGTACGGGACAGCATAATGAAAAACTGTTTTTT.

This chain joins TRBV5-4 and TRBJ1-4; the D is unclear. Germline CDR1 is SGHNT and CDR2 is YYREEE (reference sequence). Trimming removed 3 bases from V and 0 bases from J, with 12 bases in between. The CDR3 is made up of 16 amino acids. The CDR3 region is CASSSPPSATNEKLFF. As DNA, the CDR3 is TGTGCCAGCAGCTCGCCACCCAGTGCAACTAATGAAAAACTGTTTTTT. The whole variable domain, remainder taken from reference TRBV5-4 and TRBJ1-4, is ETGVTQSPTHLIKTRGQQVTLRCSSQSGHNTVSWYQQALGQGPQFIFQYYREEENGRGNFPPRFSGLQFPNYSSELNVNALELDDSALYLCASSSPPSATNEKLFFGSGTQLSVL.

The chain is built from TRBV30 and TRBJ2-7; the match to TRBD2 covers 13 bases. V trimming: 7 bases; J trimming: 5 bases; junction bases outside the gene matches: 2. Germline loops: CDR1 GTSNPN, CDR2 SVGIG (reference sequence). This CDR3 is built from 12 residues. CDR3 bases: TGTGCCTTACTAGCGGGGGGGGACGAGCAGTACTTC. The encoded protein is CALLAGGDEQYF.

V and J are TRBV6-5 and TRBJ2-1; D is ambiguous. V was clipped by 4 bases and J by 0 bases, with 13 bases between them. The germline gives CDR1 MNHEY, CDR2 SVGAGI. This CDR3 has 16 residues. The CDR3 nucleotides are TGTGCCAGCAGTTCCCTCGGGTGGGACTCCTACAATGAGCAGTTCTTC. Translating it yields CASSSLGWDSYNEQFF.

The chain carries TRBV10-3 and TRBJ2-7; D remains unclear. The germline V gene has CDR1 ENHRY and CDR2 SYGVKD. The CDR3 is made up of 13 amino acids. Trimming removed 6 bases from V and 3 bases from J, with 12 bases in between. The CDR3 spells CAISPPDDYEQYF. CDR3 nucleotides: TGTGCCATCAGCCCCCCAGATGACTACGAGCAGTACTTC.

CDR3 residues: CASSPNGNSVSYEQYF. The CDR3 coding sequence is TGTGCCAGCTCACCAAACGGGAATAGCGTGTCCTACGAGCAGTACTTC. This sequence joins TRBV18 and TRBJ2-7, with D maybe TRBD2 (5 bases). Germline V lookup: CDR1 KGHSH, CDR2 LQKENI. V was shortened by 2 bases and J by 1 base, with 15 bases between the two germline ends. The length of the CDR3 is 16 residues.

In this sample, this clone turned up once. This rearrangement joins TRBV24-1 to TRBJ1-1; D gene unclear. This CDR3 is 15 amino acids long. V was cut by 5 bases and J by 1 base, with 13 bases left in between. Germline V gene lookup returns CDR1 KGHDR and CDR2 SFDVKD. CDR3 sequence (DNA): TGTGCCACCAGTGCCGGCAGTGCAGGGAACACTGAAGCTTTCTTT. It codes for CATSAGSAGNTEAFF.

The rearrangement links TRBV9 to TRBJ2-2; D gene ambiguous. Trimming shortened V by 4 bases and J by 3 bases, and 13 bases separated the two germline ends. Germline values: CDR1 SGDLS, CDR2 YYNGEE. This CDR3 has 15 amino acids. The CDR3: CASSWSASYTGELFF. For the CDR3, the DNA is TGTGCCAGCAGCTGGAGTGCATCGTACACCGGGGAGCTGTTTTTT.

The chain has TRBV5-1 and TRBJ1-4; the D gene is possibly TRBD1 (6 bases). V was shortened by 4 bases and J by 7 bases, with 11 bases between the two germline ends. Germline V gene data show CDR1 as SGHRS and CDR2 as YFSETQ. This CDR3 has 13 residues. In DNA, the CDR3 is TGCGCCAGCAGCCCCCCGGACAGTGAAAAACTGTTTTTT. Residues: CASSPPDSEKLFF.